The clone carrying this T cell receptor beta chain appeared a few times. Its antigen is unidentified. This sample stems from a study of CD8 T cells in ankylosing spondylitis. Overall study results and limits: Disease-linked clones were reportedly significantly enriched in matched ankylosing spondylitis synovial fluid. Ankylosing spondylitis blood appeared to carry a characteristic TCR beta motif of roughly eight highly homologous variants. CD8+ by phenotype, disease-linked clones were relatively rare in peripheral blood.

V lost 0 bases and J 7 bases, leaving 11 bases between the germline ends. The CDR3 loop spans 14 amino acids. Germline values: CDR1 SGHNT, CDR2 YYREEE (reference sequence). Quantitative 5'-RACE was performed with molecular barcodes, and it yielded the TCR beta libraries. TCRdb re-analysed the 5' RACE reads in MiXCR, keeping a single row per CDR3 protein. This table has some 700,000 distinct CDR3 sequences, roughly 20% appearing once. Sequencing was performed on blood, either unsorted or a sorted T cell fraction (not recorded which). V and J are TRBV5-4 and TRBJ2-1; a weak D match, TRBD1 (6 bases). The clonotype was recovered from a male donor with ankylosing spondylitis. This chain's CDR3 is CASSLAGAKNEQFF. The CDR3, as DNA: TGTGCCAGCAGCTTGGCAGGGGCGAAAAATGAGCAGTTCTTC.